A single sample gave rise to the 5 T cell receptor beta chains below, sequenced in a study of blood T cell repertoires in COVID-19. Clones were read by immunoSEQ multiplex PCR, and TCRdb kept only the in-frame ones, dropping some. Of roughly 250,000 clones in the sample, 80% to 90% were seen once. The sequencing input was PBMCs or T cells enriched from blood (not recorded which). These receptor sequences come from a woman in her thirties who had recovered from COVID-19.

The V gene is TRBV19, the J gene TRBJ2-3; 10 positions match TRBD1. The V gene's germline CDR1 is LNHDA and CDR2 SQIVND (reference sequence). This CDR3 spans 16 amino acids. V shed 6 bases and J 4 bases; nucleotides not matched to a gene: 10. Here the CDR3 reads CASRDNGDRGPDTQYF. As DNA, the CDR3 is TGTGCCAGTAGGGATAATGGGGACAGGGGTCCAGATACGCAGTATTTT.

This chain uses TRBV6-5 with TRBJ2-2, with TRBD1 matching over 10 bases. Germline lookup yields CDR1 MNHEY and CDR2 SVGAGI. Trimming took 4 bases from V and 8 from J; bases not matched to a gene: 7. The CDR3 contains 15 residues. The CDR3 loop reads CASSLGQGPKGELFF. In DNA form, the CDR3 reads TGTGCCAGCAGTTTGGGACAGGGGCCAAAGGGGGAGCTGTTTTTT.

V and J are TRBV10-3 and TRBJ1-1; a possible D gene is TRBD1 (6 bases). This CDR3 is built from 15 residues. Germline assignment: CDR1 ENHRY and CDR2 SYGVKD. V lost 3 bases and J lost 4, with 15 bases in between. For the CDR3, the DNA is TGTGCCATCAGTGATATCTTGGGGGCAGCCACTGAAGCTTTCTTT. Its protein product is CAISDILGAATEAFF.

The chain uses TRBV28 and TRBJ2-7, with D uncertain. This CDR3 is built from 13 residues. The germline CDR1 and CDR2 sequences are MDHEN and SYDVKM. V lost 7 bases and J 1 base, leaving 11 bases between the germline ends. The CDR3, as DNA: TGTGCCAGCACCCAGGTCCCATCCTACGAGCAGTACTTC. It yields the protein CASTQVPSYEQYF.

The chain has TRBV27 and TRBJ1-4, with D unclear. With 6 bases removed from V and 7 bases from J, the gap between germline ends came to 12 bases. CDR3 size: 13 residues. Germline-derived CDR1 and CDR2 are MNHEY and SMNVEV (reference sequence). CDR3 sequence reads: CASSPSGSEKLFF. The DNA for the CDR3 is TGTGCCAGCAGCCCCTCGGGTAGTGAAAAACTGTTTTTT.